This entry concerns a single T cell receptor beta chain. Its antigen is not identified. Naivety among CD8 cells was defined by CD45RO negativity and positive CCR7 selection, thereby excluding terminally differentiated effector memory CD45RA+ cells. Healthy adults negative for HIV, lacking recent acute infections or vaccinations, served as donors. The data originate from a study of shared clonotypes between healthy human individuals. Overall study results and limits: Generation probability values for non-shared clonotypes were lower than those for clonotypes shared by all four donors. Investigators expected sequencing depth to affect clonotype sharing among donors.

Using immunoSEQ multiplex PCR, the repertoire was profiled, and TCRdb retains in-frame clones only, with some absent. Among roughly 2 million clones listed, 85% to 95% were seen once. Per the germline V gene, CDR1 is DFQATT and CDR2 is SNEGSKA (reference sequence). This CDR3 comprises 10 residues. This TCR derives from a man aged 18 to 29 in good health. J is TRBJ1-1 and V is TRBV20-1; D remains ambiguous. The specimen sequenced was naive CD8+ T cells sorted from blood. In nucleotides, the CDR3 is TGCAGACTCCAACGAGGAGAAGCTTTCTTT. Residues: CRLQRGEAFF.